This T cell receptor beta chain was sequenced for a study of T cell responses to AZD1222 COVID-19 vaccine. The assay was immunoSEQ multiplex PCR, and TCRdb's table has in-frame clones only and misses some. The table shows over 120,000 clones, with about 90% occurring only once. V was cut by 2 bases and J by 6 bases, with 13 bases left in between. Germline V gives CDR1 LNHDA, CDR2 SQIVND (reference sequence). The CDR3 contains 15 residues. Study results and caveats: Dominant at 160-218 and 743-854, vaccine-associated CD4 TCRs also spanned spike. Unmutated regions of variants are reportedly targeted by nearly half of spike-specific TCRs. Clonal diversity was possibly underestimated; the donors were predominantly white British and more often female.

About this clone: Its antigen is currently unknown.

The sequence was collected from an adult who received the AZD1222 COVID-19 vaccine. The sample here was peripheral blood, taken 28 days after the second AZD1222 dose. The rearrangement uses TRBV19 and TRBJ2-2; D is undetermined. CDR3 amino acids: CASSITRRAPGELFF. The CDR3 nucleotides are TGTGCCAGTAGTATAACGCGAAGGGCCCCCGGGGAGCTGTTTTTT.